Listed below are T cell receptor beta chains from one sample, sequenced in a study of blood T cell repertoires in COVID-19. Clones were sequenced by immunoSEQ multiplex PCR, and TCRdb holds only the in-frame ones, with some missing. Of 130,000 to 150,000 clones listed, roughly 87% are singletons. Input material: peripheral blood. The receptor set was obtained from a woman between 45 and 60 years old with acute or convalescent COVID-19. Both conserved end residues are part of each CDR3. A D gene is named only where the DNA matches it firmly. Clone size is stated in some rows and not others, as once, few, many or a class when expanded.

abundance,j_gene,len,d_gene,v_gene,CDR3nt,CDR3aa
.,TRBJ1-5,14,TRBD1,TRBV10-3,TGTGCCATCAGCCGGGACAGGGATAATCAGCCCCAGCATTTT,CAISRDRDNQPQHF
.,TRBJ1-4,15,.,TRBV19,TGTGCCAGTAGTATCTACGGGGCAACTAATGAAAAACTGTTTTTT,CASSIYGATNEKLFF
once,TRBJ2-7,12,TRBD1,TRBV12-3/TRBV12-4,TGTGCCAGCAGACAACAGGGGTACGAGCAGTACTTC,CASRQQGYEQYF
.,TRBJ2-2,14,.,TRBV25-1,TGTGCCAGCAGTGTAACAGGGCCCATGGGGGAGCTGTTTTTT,CASSVTGPMGELFF
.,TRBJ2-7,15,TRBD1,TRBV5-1,TGCGCCAGCAGCCTCGGGACAGGGGGCACCTACGAGCAGTACTTC,CASSLGTGGTYEQYF
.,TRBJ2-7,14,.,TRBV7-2,TGTGCCAGCAGCTTACGACAAGGGGTTTTGGAGCAGTACTTC,CASSLRQGVLEQYF
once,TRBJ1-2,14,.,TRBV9,TGTGCCAGCAGCGCTCTCGTGGGGCCCCGGGGGTACACCTTC,CASSALVGPRGYTF
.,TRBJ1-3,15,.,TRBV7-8,TGTGCCAGCAGCTTAGAAGGACAGCTTTGGAACACCATATATTTT,CASSLEGQLWNTIYF
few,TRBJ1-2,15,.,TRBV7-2,TGTGCCAGCAGCCTAGGCGTAGGGGGACTATATGGCTACACCTTC,CASSLGVGGLYGYTF
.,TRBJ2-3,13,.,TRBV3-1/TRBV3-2,TGTGCCAGCCTTAAACCGGGGGCAGATACGCAGTATTTT,CASLKPGADTQYF
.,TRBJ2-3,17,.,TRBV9,TGTGCCAGCAGCCCCCGCGCTAGTAGCGGACGCACAGATACGCAGTATTTT,CASSPRASSGRTDTQYF
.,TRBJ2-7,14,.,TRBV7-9,TGTGCCAGCAGCCCTCCCACAGGGACCTACGAGCAGTACTTC,CASSPPTGTYEQYF
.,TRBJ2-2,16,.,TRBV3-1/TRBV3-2,TGTGCCAGCAGCCAAGATATTTTATCGGAGGGCGGGGAGCTGTTTTTT,CASSQDILSEGGELFF
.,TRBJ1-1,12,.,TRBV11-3,TGTGCCAGCAGCTTACCGGGTCGCAAAGCTTTCTTT,CASSLPGRKAFF
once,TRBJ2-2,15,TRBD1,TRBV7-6,TGTGCCAGCAGCCTACGGACAGGGGACACCGGGGAGCTGTTTTTT,CASSLRTGDTGELFF
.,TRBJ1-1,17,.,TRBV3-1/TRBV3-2,TGTGCCAGCAGCCCTTGGGGGGGGCCTGGTTCAGGGACTGAAGCTTTCTTT,CASSPWGGPGSGTEAFF
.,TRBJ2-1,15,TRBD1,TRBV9,TGTGCCAGCAGCGTAGGAGGGGGCCCCTACAATGAGCAGTTCTTC,CASSVGGGPYNEQFF
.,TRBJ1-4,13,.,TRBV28,TGTGCCAGCAGCGTTGGGACATATGAAAAACTGTTTTTT,CASSVGTYEKLFF
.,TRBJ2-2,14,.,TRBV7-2,TGTGCCAGCAGCCCCCAAACAGGCACCGGGGAGCTGTTTTTT,CASSPQTGTGELFF
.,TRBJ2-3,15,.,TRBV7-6,TGTGCCAGCAGCTTAGCGGGGGGTAGCACAGATACGCAGTATTTT,CASSLAGGSTDTQYF
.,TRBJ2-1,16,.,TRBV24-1,TGTGCCACCAGTGATTACAGGGCCGATACGTACAATGAGCAGTTCTTC,CATSDYRADTYNEQFF
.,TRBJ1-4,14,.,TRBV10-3,TGTGCCATCAGTGAGTCCCAGGGAGGGGAAAAACTGTTTTTT,CAISESQGGEKLFF
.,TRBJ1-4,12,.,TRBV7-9,TGTGCCAGCAGAGCAGGGGAAGAAAAACTGTTTTTT,CASRAGEEKLFF
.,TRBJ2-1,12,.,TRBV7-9,TGTGCCAGCAGCTTATTGCGAAATGAGCAGTTCTTC,CASSLLRNEQFF
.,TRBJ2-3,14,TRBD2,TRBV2,TGTGCCAGCAGTGGGACTAGGAGCACAGATACGCAGTATTTT,CASSGTRSTDTQYF
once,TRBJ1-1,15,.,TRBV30,TGTGCCTGGAGTGATGGGGCGCACATGAACACTAAAGCTTTCTTT,CAWSDGAHMNTKAFF
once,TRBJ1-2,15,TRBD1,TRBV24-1,TGTGCCACCAGTGACTCAGACAGGGGTGTCAATGGCTACACCTTC,CATSDSDRGVNGYTF
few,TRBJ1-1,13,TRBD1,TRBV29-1,TGCAGCGTGCTGGGACAGGGGAACACTGAAGCTTTCTTT,CSVLGQGNTEAFF
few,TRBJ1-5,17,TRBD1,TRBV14,TGTGCCAGCAGCCAAGGACAGGGGGTATATAGCAATCAGCCCCAGCATTTT,CASSQGQGVYSNQPQHF
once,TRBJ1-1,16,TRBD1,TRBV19,TGTGCCAGTAGTACCTCTCCGGACAGGCTGAACACTGAAGCTTTCTTT,CASSTSPDRLNTEAFF
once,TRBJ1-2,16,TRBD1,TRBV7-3,TGTGCCAGCAGCAGAACCGGGACAGGGGCTGTGAGTGGCTACACCTTC,CASSRTGTGAVSGYTF
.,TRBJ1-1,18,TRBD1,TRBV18,TGTGCCAGCTCACCTATTAACCGGGACAGTTACCTGAACACTGAAGCTTTCTTT,CASSPINRDSYLNTEAFF
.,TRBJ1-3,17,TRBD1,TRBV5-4,TGTGCCAGCAGCTTGGAGGCAGGGGGTGCCCAGGGAAACACCATATATTTT,CASSLEAGGAQGNTIYF
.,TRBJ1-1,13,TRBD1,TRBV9,TGTGCCAGCAGCGGGGACAGGGGAACTGAAGCTTTCTTT,CASSGDRGTEAFF
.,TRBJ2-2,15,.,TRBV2,TGTGCCAGCAGTGAAAACAGTCAGAACACCGGGGAGCTGTTTTTT,CASSENSQNTGELFF
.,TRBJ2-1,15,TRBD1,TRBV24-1,TGTGCCACCAGTGATTTACTAGGGGGCAATAATGAGCAGTTCTTC,CATSDLLGGNNEQFF
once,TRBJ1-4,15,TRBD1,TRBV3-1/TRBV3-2,TGTGCCAGCAGCCTACTGACAGGGCTAGATGAAAAACTGTTTTTT,CASSLLTGLDEKLFF
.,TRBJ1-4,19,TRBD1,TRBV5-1,TGCGCCAGCAGCTTGGGGCCGGGACAGGGGGCGCGGGTTGCTGAAAAACTGTTTTTT,CASSLGPGQGARVAEKLFF
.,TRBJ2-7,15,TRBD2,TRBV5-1,TGCGCCAGCAGCTTCAGCGGGGGGCAGGGATACGAGCAGTACTTC,CASSFSGGQGYEQYF
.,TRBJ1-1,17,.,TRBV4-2,TGTGCCAGCAGCCAACGCACCGGGGTAGGGTGGAACACTGAAGCTTTCTTT,CASSQRTGVGWNTEAFF
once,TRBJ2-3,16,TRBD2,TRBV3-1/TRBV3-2,TGTGCCAGCAGCCAGGCGACTAGCGCGTTCACAGATACGCAGTATTTT,CASSQATSAFTDTQYF
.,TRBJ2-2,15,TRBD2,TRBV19,TGTGCCAGTAGTAATAGCGGGAGAAGCACCGGGGAGCTGTTTTTT,CASSNSGRSTGELFF
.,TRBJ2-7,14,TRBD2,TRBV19,TGTGCCAGTCATAGCGGGGAAAGCTCCTACGAGCAGTACTTC,CASHSGESSYEQYF
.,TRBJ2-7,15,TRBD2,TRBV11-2,TGTGCCAGCAGCCCTACCCGGGGAGGGGCCTACGAGCAGTACTTC,CASSPTRGGAYEQYF
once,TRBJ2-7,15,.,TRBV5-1,TGCGCCAGCAGCAGAAGGGCGGGCGAGACCTACGAGCAGTACTTC,CASSRRAGETYEQYF
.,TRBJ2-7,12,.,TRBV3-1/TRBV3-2,TGTGCCAGCAGCCTGACAGGCTACGAGCAGTACTTC,CASSLTGYEQYF
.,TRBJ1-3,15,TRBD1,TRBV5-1,TGCGCCAGCAGCTTACAGGGGGTAGCTGGAAACACCATATATTTT,CASSLQGVAGNTIYF
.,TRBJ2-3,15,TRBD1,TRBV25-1,TGTGCCAGCAGTGGGTCAGGGGGCGCAGCAGATACGCAGTATTTT,CASSGSGGAADTQYF